This T cell receptor (beta chain) was recovered during a study of shared clonotypes between healthy human individuals. General study findings and limits: The sharing of 5% to 6.5% of naive CD4 clonotypes was seen across a handful of donors. An anticipated effect of sequencing depth on clonotype sharing among donors was recognized.

Germline values: CDR1 SQVTM, CDR2 ANQGSEA. Unmatched junction bases numbered 4, after V lost 2 bases and J lost 3 bases. The CDR3 loop spans 17 amino acids. A note on this clone: Its antigen remains unidentified.

Sequencing was performed with immunoSEQ multiplex PCR; in TCRdb, only in-frame clones are kept and a portion is missing. This table holds 1.4 million or so clones, roughly 98.5% found once. This receptor was identified in a man aged 25 to 40 in good health. Sample: naive CD4+ T cells sorted from blood. The sample's subset: CD45RA+ positively selected. The chain has TRBV29-1 and TRBJ2-2, with 15 nucleotides matching TRBD2. The CDR3 DNA reads as TGCAGCGTTGAATTTAGGACTAGCGGGAGGGACACCGGGGAGCTGTTTTTT. This translates into CSVEFRTSGRDTGELFF.